One and the same sample provided the 7 T cell receptor beta chains below, sequenced in a study of T-cell reconstitution after alpha-beta-depleted transplantation in children. Findings and caveats of the study: After one year, T-cell counts and TCRbeta diversity mostly came from new T cells.

Researchers prepared the TCRbeta library using unique molecular identifiers, the study reports. TCRdb recomputed calls from the PCR reads with MiXCR, one row per CDR3 protein. The sample lists about 300,000 distinct CDR3 sequences, roughly 7.8% occurring once. Their specific antigens are unknown. The sample was peripheral blood, taken 360 days after TCRalphabeta/CD19-depleted stem cell transplant. The origin of the receptors is a female patient aged 2-15 years who had a stem cell transplant for Fanconi anemia, so the T cells may come from the graft donor.

This clonotype was observed at least ten times. V usage is TRBV4-2 and J usage is TRBJ1-2; TRBD1 aligns across 7 bases. V shed 1 base, J shed 2 bases, and the junction held 4 bases outside the gene matches. Per germline, CDR1 LGHNA and CDR2 YNFKEQ. The CDR3 has 15 residues. In DNA, the CDR3 is TGTGCCAGCAGCCAAGGAGGGGGCGAGAACTATGGCTACACCTTC. Translation: CASSQGGGENYGYTF.

This clonotype was recorded many times. This chain links TRBV4-2 with TRBJ2-1; D is unresolved. Trimming took 1 base from V and 5 from J, leaving 12 bases between them. The CDR3 contains 15 residues. CDR1 LGHNA and CDR2 YNFKEQ come from the germline V gene. The DNA for the CDR3 is TGTGCCAGCAGCCAAGGGCAGCCATTCAACAATGAGCAGTTCTTC. Amino acids: CASSQGQPFNNEQFF.

Concerning this clonotype itself: A read error may be the cause here, since a much bigger clone is one base away. V and J are TRBV29-1 and TRBJ2-2; weak D call: TRBD1 (5 bases). Germline CDR1 and CDR2: SQVTM and ANQGSEA. V shed 3 bases and J shed 6 bases, with 11 bases lying between them. There are 13 residues in the CDR3. CDR3 nucleotide sequence: TGCAGCGTTGACCCCAGGGTTCCCGGGGAGCTGTTTTTT. Translation: CSVDPRVPGELFF.

This clonotype has a count of ten or more. J is TRBJ2-7 and V is TRBV5-1; 8 bases align to TRBD2. The germline V gene encodes CDR1 SGHRS and CDR2 YFSETQ. Trimming at V came to 0 bases and at J to 4 bases, leaving 9 bases not matched to a gene. This CDR3 region has 16 residues. For the CDR3, the DNA is TGCGCCAGCAGCTTGGCCGGAGAGCGGGGGAGGTACGAGCAGTACTTC. This translates into CASSLAGERGRYEQYF.

This clonotype was observed many times. This chain joins TRBV12-3 or TRBV12-4 and TRBJ2-7; D tentatively reads TRBD1 or TRBD2 (5 bases each). The germline V and J ends were trimmed by 5 bases and 0 bases, with 14 bases remaining between them. The CDR3 has 15 amino acids. The CDR3 DNA follows: TGTGCCAGCAGTCGGGACGGTAGGGGCTCCTACGAGCAGTACTTC. Protein: CASSRDGRGSYEQYF.

This clonotype has more than one count but fewer than ten. The chain couples TRBV3-1 to TRBJ2-7; tentatively, D is TRBD1 (7 bases). The CDR3 is 15 amino acids. V lost 5 bases, J lost 5 bases, and 19 bases lay in between. CDR1 and CDR2 from the germline V gene are LGHDT and YNNKEL (reference sequence). The DNA of the CDR3 is TGTGCCAGCAGCTCAGGGGGGCCACCGGGCGACGAGCAGTACTTC. This gives the protein CASSSGGPPGDEQYF.

CDR3 region: CSVPLLTGGKGYGYTF. The CDR3 bases are TGCAGCGTTCCACTTTTGACAGGGGGCAAGGGCTATGGCTACACCTTC. V gene TRBV29-1 combines with J gene TRBJ1-2; 10 bases fit TRBD1. Trimming took 5 bases from V and 4 from J; bases not matched to a gene: 13. Germline V lookup: CDR1 SQVTM, CDR2 ANQGSEA. The CDR3 consists of 16 residues.